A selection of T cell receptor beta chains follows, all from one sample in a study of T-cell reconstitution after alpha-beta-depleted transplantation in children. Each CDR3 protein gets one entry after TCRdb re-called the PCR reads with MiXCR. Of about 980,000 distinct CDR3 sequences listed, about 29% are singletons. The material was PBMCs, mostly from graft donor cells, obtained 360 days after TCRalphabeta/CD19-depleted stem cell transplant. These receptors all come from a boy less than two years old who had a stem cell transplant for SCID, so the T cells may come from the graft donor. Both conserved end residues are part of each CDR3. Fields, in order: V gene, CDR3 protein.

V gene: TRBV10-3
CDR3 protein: CAIQGSTGGIEQFF

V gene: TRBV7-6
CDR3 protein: CASSLGMSTDTQYF

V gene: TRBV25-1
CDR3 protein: CASRGWGAQETQYF

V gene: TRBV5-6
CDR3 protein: CASSSGRGYNEQFF

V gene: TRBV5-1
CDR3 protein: CASSLRSSYEQYF

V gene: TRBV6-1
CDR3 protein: CASATNREYSNQPQHF

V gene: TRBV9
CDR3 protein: CASSVESSGGYNEQFF

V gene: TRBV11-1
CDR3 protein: CASSYAVTGGWKSGELFF

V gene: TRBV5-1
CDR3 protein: CASSLAWGDYEQYF

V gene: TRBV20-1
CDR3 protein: CSANGWGYEQYF

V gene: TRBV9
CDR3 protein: CASSPRFNLNTEAFF

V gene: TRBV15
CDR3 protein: CATGSSATGELFF

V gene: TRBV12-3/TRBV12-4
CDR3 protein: CASSFCSGEQYF

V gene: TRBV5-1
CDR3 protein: CASSLEGPSGGDNEQFF

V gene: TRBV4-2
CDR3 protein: CASSQEVGFEQYF

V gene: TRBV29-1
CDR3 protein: CSVEDGAMPYEQYF

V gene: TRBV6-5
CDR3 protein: CASSYSIWGNSPLHF

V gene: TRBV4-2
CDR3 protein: CASSQEWEGGGSYNEQFF

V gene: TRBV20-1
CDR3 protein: CSARGGRHYEQYF

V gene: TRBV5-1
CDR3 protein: CASSFLAAHEQFF

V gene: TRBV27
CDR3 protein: CASKGMGAGDTEAFF

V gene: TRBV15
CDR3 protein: CATSRDSGPYNEQFF

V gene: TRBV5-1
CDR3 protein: CASSLGGQGQNTEAFF

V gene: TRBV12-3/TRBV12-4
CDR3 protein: CASTTGQAPNTGELFF

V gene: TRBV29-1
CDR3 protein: CSVKGTLGGDTQYF

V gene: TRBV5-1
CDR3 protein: CASRTQGMDGYTF

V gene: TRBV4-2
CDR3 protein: CASSQERSAGFYEQYF

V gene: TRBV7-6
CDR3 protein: CASSPVAKPYGYTF

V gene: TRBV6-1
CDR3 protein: CASSRRIDRHTEAFF

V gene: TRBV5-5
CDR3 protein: CASSLGLASRGRKNIQYF

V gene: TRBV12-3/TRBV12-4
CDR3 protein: CASTPAGVYEQYF

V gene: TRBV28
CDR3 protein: CASSFRGERYNEQFF

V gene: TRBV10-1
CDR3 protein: CASSESTAPWGTQYF

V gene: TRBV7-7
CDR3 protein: CASSLVPRRLAGSNEQFF

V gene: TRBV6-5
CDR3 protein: CASSPAGRGNTEAFF

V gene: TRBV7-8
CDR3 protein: CASSMGLAGGRSYNEQFF

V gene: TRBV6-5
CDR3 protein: CASSYRGLPGEKLFF

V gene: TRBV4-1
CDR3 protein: CASSPMEGGNQPQHF

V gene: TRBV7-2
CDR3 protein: CASSLAGTTVGTQYF

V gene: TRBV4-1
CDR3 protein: CASSPKLNTEAFF

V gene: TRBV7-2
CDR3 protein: CASSQRPNGLYEQYF

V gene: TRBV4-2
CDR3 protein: CASSQDGGLQYF

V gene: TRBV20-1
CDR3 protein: CSARDRISGGRGDEQFF

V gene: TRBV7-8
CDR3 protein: CASSPARTANTGELFF

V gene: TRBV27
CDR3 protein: CASRNLGVIGDTQYF